A selection of T cell receptor beta chains follows, all from one sample in a study of T cell responses to AZD1222 COVID-19 vaccine. Some clones are missing from TCRdb's copy, which holds only in-frame ones; the method was immunoSEQ multiplex PCR. The table includes 160,000 or so clones, more than 75% detected once. Source: peripheral blood, taken 28 days after the second AZD1222 dose. The receptors here all came from an adult who received the AZD1222 COVID-19 vaccine. The CDR3 runs from the conserved cysteine through the conserved F or W. The D gene is left open where the match is weak. The size of a clone is reported for some rows only, either as once, few or many, or as a class for expanded clones.

size	D	V	J	DNA	CDR3
NA	NA	TRBV6-5	TRBJ1-4	TGTGCCAGCTTCGCCAGCACAACTAATGAAAAACTGTTTTTT	CASFASTTNEKLFF
NA	TRBD1	TRBV5-1	TRBJ1-1	TGCGCCAGCAGCGAGGGACAGGGGGCGACTGAAGCTTTCTTT	CASSEGQGATEAFF
NA	TRBD2	TRBV19	TRBJ2-1	TGTGCCAGTAGTATTCCCAGCGGGAGGGGGGACAATGAGCAGTTCTTC	CASSIPSGRGDNEQFF
few	NA	TRBV5-1	TRBJ1-2	TGCGCCAGCAGCCCCGAGGGGGTAGATGGCTACACCTTC	CASSPEGVDGYTF
NA	NA	TRBV19	TRBJ2-7	TGTGCCAGTAGTCCCAGTAGCGCGACTACCTACGAGCAGTACTTC	CASSPSSATTYEQYF
NA	TRBD1	TRBV28	TRBJ1-2	TGTGCCAGCAGTTTATCGTCTGGACAGGGGATCCATGGCTACACCTTC	CASSLSSGQGIHGYTF
NA	NA	TRBV6-5	TRBJ1-5	TGTGCCAGCAGTTACCTCCAGGGGCCTGGGGGTCAGCCCCAGCATTTT	CASSYLQGPGGQPQHF
few	NA	TRBV12-3/TRBV12-4	TRBJ2-1	TGTGCCAGCAGCCTTAACTTAGCGTCTGAGCAGTTCTTC	CASSLNLASEQFF
NA	NA	TRBV30	TRBJ1-5	TGTGCCTGGAGTAGGCAGGGAGGACAGCCCCAGCATTTT	CAWSRQGGQPQHF
NA	TRBD2	TRBV19	TRBJ2-5	TGTGCCAGTAGTACTCAAACCACCGGGACTAAGTACTTC	CASSTQTTGTKYF
NA	NA	TRBV7-2	TRBJ2-2	TGTGCCAGCAGCTTACAGCTCTTACCAACCGGGGAGCTGTTTTTT	CASSLQLLPTGELFF
NA	NA	TRBV30	TRBJ1-4	TGTGCCTGGAGTGGGACGGTGGGTTTTAATGAAAAACTGTTTTTT	CAWSGTVGFNEKLFF
NA	NA	TRBV6-2/TRBV6-3	TRBJ2-2	TGTGCCAGCAGCCCCTGGCGGCCGCTGACCGGGGAGCTGTTTTTT	CASSPWRPLTGELFF
NA	NA	TRBV29-1	TRBJ1-1	TGCAGCGTTGGGGGGAGCGGTGAAGCTTTCTTT	CSVGGSGEAFF
once	NA	TRBV15	TRBJ2-7	TGTGCCACCAGCAGAGGACCGCGACAGGTCTACGAGCAGTACTTC	CATSRGPRQVYEQYF
NA	NA	TRBV5-8	TRBJ1-3	TGTGCCAGCAGCTCCCGGACAGTCGGAAACACCATATATTTT	CASSSRTVGNTIYF
NA	NA	TRBV18	TRBJ2-3	TGTGCCAGCTCACCAGTCGGGATGAGCACAGATACGCAGTATTTT	CASSPVGMSTDTQYF
NA	TRBD1	TRBV19	TRBJ2-5	TGTGCCAGTAGTCCCGGGACAGGGGCAGAGACCCAGTACTTC	CASSPGTGAETQYF
NA	NA	TRBV7-6	TRBJ2-1	TGTGCCAGCAGCTTAATGCTTAGGGTCAGCTCCTACAATGAGCAGTTCTTC	CASSLMLRVSSYNEQFF
NA	TRBD2	TRBV14	TRBJ2-1	TGTGCCAGCAGCCCTTTGGGGCTAGCGGGAGTTAGTGAGCAGTTCTTC	CASSPLGLAGVSEQFF
NA	TRBD2	TRBV6-2/TRBV6-3	TRBJ2-2	TGTGCCAGCAGTTACTCGCTAGCGGGAGGACATAACACCGGGGAGCTGTTTTTT	CASSYSLAGGHNTGELFF
NA	NA	TRBV3-1/TRBV3-2	TRBJ2-1	TGTGCCAGCAGCCCGCCTGGGGGCCGGGTTGAGCAGTTCTTC	CASSPPGGRVEQFF
NA	NA	TRBV28	TRBJ1-2	TGTGCCAGCAGTTTATTGGGCCCAACCGCTGGCTACACCTTC	CASSLLGPTAGYTF
NA	NA	TRBV15	TRBJ1-4	TGTGCCACCAGATTGGGCCTAAATAATGAAAAACTGTTTTTT	CATRLGLNNEKLFF
NA	TRBD1	TRBV5-4	TRBJ2-6	TGTGCCAGCAGCTCACTCGGACAGGGGACTGGGGCCAACGTCCTGACTTTC	CASSSLGQGTGANVLTF
NA	TRBD1	TRBV20-1	TRBJ1-5	TGCAGTGCTAGTAGGGGACAGGGGTTCCAGCCCCAGCATTTT	CSASRGQGFQPQHF
NA	NA	TRBV7-3	TRBJ1-2	TGTGCCAGCAGCGAAAGAGATTACTATGGCTACACCTTC	CASSERDYYGYTF
NA	TRBD1	TRBV2	TRBJ1-2	TGTGCCAGCGTTAGCAGCAGGGGGCAGGGCTACACCTTC	CASVSSRGQGYTF
once	NA	TRBV2	TRBJ2-2	TGTGCCAGCAGGGGCTATCCTACCGGGGAGCTGTTTTTT	CASRGYPTGELFF
once	NA	TRBV7-2	TRBJ2-7	TGTGCCAGCAGCTTTGACCGGGGCTCCTACGAGCAGTACTTC	CASSFDRGSYEQYF
NA	TRBD1	TRBV6-6	TRBJ2-5	TGTGCCAGCACCGCGACAGGGCTAGAGACCCAGTACTTC	CASTATGLETQYF
NA	NA	TRBV3-1/TRBV3-2	TRBJ2-2	TGTGCCAGCAGCCAACGAACAGGGTTGAGTACCGGGGAGCTGTTTTTT	CASSQRTGLSTGELFF
NA	NA	TRBV28	TRBJ2-7	TGTGCCAGCAGTCCCGGGGACGTAAACTACGAGCAGTACTTC	CASSPGDVNYEQYF
once	TRBD1	TRBV6-2/TRBV6-3	TRBJ1-5	TGTGCCAGCAGTTACTTCGACAGGGGGGATCAGCCCCAGCATTTT	CASSYFDRGDQPQHF
NA	NA	TRBV4-1	TRBJ2-1	TGCGCCAGCAGCCAAGTATGGGCCTCCTACAATGAGCAGTTCTTC	CASSQVWASYNEQFF
NA	TRBD1	TRBV28	TRBJ1-3	TGTGCCAGCAGTTCGCCCCGGGACAGGGGGCAAGACACCATATATTTT	CASSSPRDRGQDTIYF
NA	NA	TRBV3-1/TRBV3-2	TRBJ2-4	TGTGCCAGCAGCCAAGATTTAAGGGGAAACATTCAGTACTTC	CASSQDLRGNIQYF
NA	NA	TRBV29-1	TRBJ1-1	TGCAGCGTCACTACGACACTGAACACTGAAGCTTTCTTT	CSVTTTLNTEAFF
NA	NA	TRBV24-1	TRBJ2-3	TGTGCCACCAGTGACTCCGGGACCCAAAGGGATACGCAGTATTTT	CATSDSGTQRDTQYF
once	NA	TRBV11-3	TRBJ2-1	TGTGCCAGCAGCTTAGGAATAAACAATGAGCAGTTCTTC	CASSLGINNEQFF
NA	TRBD2	TRBV5-1	TRBJ2-5	TGCGCCAGCAGCTTGGCCGGGGGGACGGCGAGGGAGACCCAGTACTTC	CASSLAGGTARETQYF
NA	NA	TRBV2	TRBJ1-1	TGTGCCAGCAGTGTGGGGATCGCGGCTTTCTTT	CASSVGIAAFF
NA	NA	TRBV7-9	TRBJ1-1	TGTGCCAGCAGACCTTGGGACATGAACACTGAAGCTTTCTTT	CASRPWDMNTEAFF
NA	NA	TRBV25-1	TRBJ1-2	TGTGCCAGCAGTGGGGGCTTTGGCTACACCTTC	CASSGGFGYTF
NA	NA	TRBV14	TRBJ2-3	TGTGCCAGCAGCCCGGGGGACGGGAACACAGATACGCAGTATTTT	CASSPGDGNTDTQYF
NA	TRBD2	TRBV28	TRBJ2-3	TGTGCCAGCAGTTTGGCGCTAGCGGCGCAATATTTT	CASSLALAAQYF
NA	TRBD1	TRBV9	TRBJ1-1	TGTGCCAGCAGCGCGATAAGCACAGGGGACACTGAAGCTTTCTTT	CASSAISTGDTEAFF
NA	TRBD1	TRBV5-4	TRBJ1-1	TGTGCCAGCAGCCCCAAACAGGGGCTAGGAGCTGAAGCTTTCTTT	CASSPKQGLGAEAFF
NA	NA	TRBV6-5	TRBJ1-5	TGTGCTAGCAGTAGTCGGGCAGCTAATCAGCCCCAGCATTTT	CASSSRAANQPQHF
NA	NA	TRBV3-1/TRBV3-2	TRBJ1-1	TGTGCCAGCAGCGCTGGGTCGGGGGCGAACACTGAAGCTTTCTTT	CASSAGSGANTEAFF
NA	TRBD1	TRBV7-2	TRBJ1-1	TGTGCCAGCAGCCGGGACAGCCTCTCTTCGAACACTGAAGCTTTCTTT	CASSRDSLSSNTEAFF
NA	TRBD1	TRBV19	TRBJ1-1	TGTGCCAGTAGCTGGACAGGGTCCGATGAAGCTTTCTTT	CASSWTGSDEAFF
few	NA	TRBV9	TRBJ1-3	TGTGCCAGCAGCTCTGGACAGTCAGCTCTCGGAAACACCATATATTTT	CASSSGQSALGNTIYF
NA	TRBD1	TRBV5-1	TRBJ1-6	TGCGCCAGCAGCCGAGAACAGGGGGGCGGAGGATCACCCCTCCACTTT	CASSREQGGGGSPLHF